Below, one TCR beta chain is given with its context. Sample-barcoded 5' priming and a J-beta primer mix drove a second PCR of roughly 6 to 12 cycles. TCRdb re-derived calls from the 5' RACE reads in MiXCR, one entry per CDR3 protein. Among some 1.7 million distinct CDR3 sequences, 28% were seen once, and the ten largest hold 7.7%. Caucasian individuals from Russia who were healthy and aged roughly 6 to 95 acted as donors. The total RNA that was extracted per sample amounted to at least 5.5 micrograms. The CDR3 has 15 residues. V was pared by 2 bases and J by 8 bases, with 18 bases between. The germline V gene encodes CDR1 DFQATT and CDR2 SNEGSKA (reference sequence). This sample stems from a study of blood T cells in healthy people across ages.

Sequencing was carried out using blood. The origin of this receptor is a woman in her thirties in good health. The gene calls are TRBV20-1 and TRBJ1-4, with D perhaps matching TRBD1 (5 bases). The CDR3 protein is CSARLLGGAREKLFF. Here the CDR3 DNA reads TGCAGTGCTAGACTACTGGGTGGGGCCCGGGAAAAACTGTTTTTT.